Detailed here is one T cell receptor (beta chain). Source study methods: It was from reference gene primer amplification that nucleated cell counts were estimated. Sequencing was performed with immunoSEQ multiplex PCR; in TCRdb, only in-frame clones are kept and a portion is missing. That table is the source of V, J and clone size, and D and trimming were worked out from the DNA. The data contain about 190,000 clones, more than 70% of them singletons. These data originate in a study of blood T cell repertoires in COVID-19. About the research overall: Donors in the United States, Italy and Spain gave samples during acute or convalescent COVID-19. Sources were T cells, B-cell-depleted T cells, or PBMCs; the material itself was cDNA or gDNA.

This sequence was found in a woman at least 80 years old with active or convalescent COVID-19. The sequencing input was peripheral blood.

The DNA of the CDR3 is TGTGCCAGCAGTGAATGGGGGGGGCTGGGCAATCAGCCCCAGCATTTT. This encodes CASSEWGGLGNQPQHF. This chain uses TRBV6-1 with TRBJ1-5; tentative D call: TRBD1 (6 bases). Germline CDR1 and CDR2: MNHNS and SASEGT. V lost 2 bases, J lost 2 bases, and 13 bases lay in between. CDR3 size: 16 residues.